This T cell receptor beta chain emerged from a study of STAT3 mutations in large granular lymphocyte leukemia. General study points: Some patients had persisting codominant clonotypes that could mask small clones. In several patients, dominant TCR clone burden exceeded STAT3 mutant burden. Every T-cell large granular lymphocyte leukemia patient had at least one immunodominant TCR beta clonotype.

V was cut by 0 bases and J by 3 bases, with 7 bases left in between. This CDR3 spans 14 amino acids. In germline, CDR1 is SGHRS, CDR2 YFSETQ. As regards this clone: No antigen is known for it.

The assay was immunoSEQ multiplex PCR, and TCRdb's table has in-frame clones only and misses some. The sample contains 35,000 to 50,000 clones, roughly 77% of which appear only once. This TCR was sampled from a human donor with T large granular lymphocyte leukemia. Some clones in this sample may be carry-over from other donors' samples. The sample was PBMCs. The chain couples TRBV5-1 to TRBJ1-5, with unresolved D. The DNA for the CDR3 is TGCGCCAGCAGCTTGGGTGGTTTCAATCAGCCCCAGCATTTT. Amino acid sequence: CASSLGGFNQPQHF. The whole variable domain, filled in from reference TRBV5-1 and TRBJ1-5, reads KAGVTQTPRYLIKTRGQQVTLSCSPISGHRSVSWYQQTPGQGLQFLFEYFSETQRNKGNFPGRFSGRQFSNSRSEMNVSTLELGDSALYLCASSLGGFNQPQHFGDGTRLSIL.